This T cell receptor (beta chain) was sequenced for a study of blood T cells in healthy people across ages. Germline lookup yields CDR1 LGHDT and CDR2 YNNKEL (reference sequence). This CDR3 is built from 15 residues. Study results and caveats: Age advanced and TCR beta diversity per million T cells fell, roughly linearly.

In its sample, this clonotype was seen a few times. What it recognizes is unknown. Donor samples were obtained from healthy Caucasian individuals from Russia, aged 6 to 90. Investigators took 9.5 to 10 milliliters of peripheral blood from every donor. A second PCR of about 6 to 11 cycles used a sample-barcoded 5' primer and a J-beta primer mix. TCRdb independently ran MiXCR on the 5' RACE reads; one entry per CDR3 protein. The table shows about 1 million distinct CDR3 sequences, with 40% to 45% occurring only once. This sequence was found in an older woman in good health. What was sequenced was blood. The genes are TRBV3-1 and TRBJ2-4, with D uncertain. The J call may be incorrect, as the DNA end agrees better with TRBJ2-7. The CDR3 here is CASSHPTESIYEQYF. CDR3 nucleotide sequence: TGTGCCAGCAGCCATCCAACAGAATCCATCTACGAGCAGTACTTC.